These 26 T cell receptor beta chains came from one sample sequenced in a study of cytomegalovirus exposure and HLA in healthy donors. The PCR made use of 60 Vbeta and 13 Jbeta primers. The method was immunoSEQ multiplex PCR; TCRdb's version includes in-frame clones alone and lacks a portion of them. The data show 60,000 to 100,000 clones, with 78% seen just once and 1.5% to 2% held by the top ten. Specimen: PBMCs. The receptors were sampled from a man in his forties in good health and CMV-seronegative.

The chain carries TRBV9 and TRBJ1-5; 8 nucleotides match TRBD1. The length of the CDR3 is 17 residues. The junction had 8 bases not matched to a gene; V was cut back by 2 bases and J by 1 base. CDR1 and CDR2 (germline): SGDLS, YYNGEE. The chain's CDR3 is CASSVGQGGISNQPQHF. CDR3 coding DNA: TGTGCCAGCAGCGTCGGACAGGGAGGAATAAGCAATCAGCCCCAGCATTTT.

The J gene is TRBJ1-2, the V gene TRBV5-1; D possibly corresponds to TRBD1 (5 bases). Between the trimmed V and J ends, which lost 4 bases and 3 bases, there was a span of 13 bases. This CDR3 is 14 amino acids long. Germline values: CDR1 SGHRS, CDR2 YFSETQ. This CDR3 is CASSVAGSYYGYTF. The CDR3 DNA is TGCGCCAGCAGCGTTGCAGGGTCTTACTATGGCTACACCTTC.

The rearrangement links TRBV5-1 to TRBJ1-4; D might be TRBD1 (5 bases). The CDR3 length is 16 residues. Per the germline V gene, CDR1 is SGHRS and CDR2 is YFSETQ. The germline V and J ends were trimmed by 2 bases and 8 bases, with 19 bases remaining between them. The CDR3, as DNA: TGCGCCAGCAGCTTCGCTGGAGGGGCTCAGTTAGAAAAACTGTTTTTT. It is translated as CASSFAGGAQLEKLFF.

This clone was seen more than once but under ten times. The chain carries TRBV11-1 and TRBJ2-3; D is perhaps TRBD1 (6 bases). CDR3 size: 17 residues. From germline, CDR1 is SGHAT and CDR2 FQDESV (reference sequence). V was cut by 2 bases and J by 1 base, with 16 bases left in between. The DNA for the CDR3 is TGTGCCAGCAGCTTAACCCCCCCAGGGGCCGGCACAGATACGCAGTATTTT. It is translated as CASSLTPPGAGTDTQYF.

This clone was recorded a few times. The chain carries TRBV11-2 and TRBJ2-1, with 15 bases identical to TRBD2. V trimming: 4 bases; J trimming: 0 bases; junction bases outside the gene matches: 4. Per the germline V gene, CDR1 is SGHAT and CDR2 is FQNNGV. This CDR3 is built from 18 residues. The CDR3 reads CASSSGTSGRSSYNEQFF. The DNA for the CDR3 is TGTGCCAGCAGCTCCGGGACTAGCGGGAGGAGCTCCTACAATGAGCAGTTCTTC.

In the case of this clone: One end of the junction is discordant with germline, which a read error may explain. The chain employs TRBV7-9 and TRBJ2-7; D unresolved. The CDR3 runs 14 residues. Per the germline V gene, CDR1 is SEHNR and CDR2 is FQNEAQ (reference sequence). The CDR3 loop reads CSSSFGASSYEQYF. DNA of the CDR3: TGTTCCAGCAGCTTCGGTGCCTCCTCCTACGAGCAGTACTTC.

V usage is TRBV27 and J usage is TRBJ2-5; TRBD2 aligns across 9 bases. Germline lookup yields CDR1 MNHEY and CDR2 SMNVEV (reference sequence). Trimming at V came to 10 bases and at J to 4 bases, leaving 22 bases not matched to a gene. The CDR3 extends over 18 amino acids. CDR3 sequence: CATPGVALIAGVGETQYF. CDR3 sequence (DNA): TGTGCCACCCCCGGAGTCGCGCTCATAGCGGGAGTGGGAGAGACCCAGTACTTC.

This chain uses TRBV9 with TRBJ1-3; TRBD1 might be the D (5 bases). Germline assignment: CDR1 SGDLS and CDR2 YYNGEE. V dropped 3 bases and J dropped 2 bases, with 12 bases sitting between them. The CDR3 is 15 amino acids. Written as DNA, the CDR3 is TGTGCCAGCAGCGCACGACAGAGTCCTGGAAACACCATATATTTT. Its translation: CASSARQSPGNTIYF.

CDR3 bases: TGTGCCAGCAGTGAACTGGAACAGGACGAGCAGTACTTC. Amino acids: CASSELEQDEQYF. The chain has TRBV6-1 and TRBJ2-5, with TRBD1 as a possible D gene (5 bases). The DNA end is a closer match to TRBJ2-7, so the J assignment may be wrong. The CDR3 runs to 13 residues. Germline V gives CDR1 MNHNS, CDR2 SASEGT.

Here the CDR3 reads CASGRGSYEQFF. CDR3 DNA sequence: TGTGCCAGCGGGAGAGGGAGCTATGAGCAGTTCTTC. This chain connects TRBV2 to TRBJ2-1, with D possibly TRBD2 on 5 matching bases. Germline V gene lookup returns CDR1 SNHLY and CDR2 FYNNEI. This CDR3 has 12 residues. V shed 8 bases and J shed 8 bases, with 13 bases lying between them.

A few counts support this clone. This chain links TRBV6-5 with TRBJ1-6; D is unclear. Germline CDR1 reads MNHEY; CDR2 reads SVGAGI. Trimming removed 10 bases at V and 0 bases at J, with 10 bases between. CDR3 length equals 14 residues. The CDR3 nucleotides read TGTGCCACCAGAGGGAGCTCCTATAATTCACCCCTCCACTTT. Its translation is CATRGSSYNSPLHF.

The rearrangement links TRBV5-1 to TRBJ2-1; 11 nucleotides align to TRBD2. The CDR3 runs 14 residues. Trimming took 4 bases from V and 6 from J; bases not matched to a gene: 3. Per the germline V gene, CDR1 is SGHRS and CDR2 is YFSETQ. CDR3 in amino acids: CASSTGLAGNEQFF. CDR3 DNA: TGCGCCAGCAGCACCGGACTAGCGGGCAATGAGCAGTTCTTC.

This clone came up once. The chain employs TRBV13 and TRBJ1-4; D may be TRBD1 (5 bases). CDR3 size: 19 residues. V dropped 0 bases and J dropped 0 bases, with 17 bases sitting between them. Looked up from germline, CDR1 is PRHDT and CDR2 is FYEKMQ (reference sequence). Written as DNA, the CDR3 is TGTGCCAGCAGCTTAGGCCTTGGGGCAGTCCTTGCAACTAATGAAAAACTGTTTTTT. Translated: CASSLGLGAVLATNEKLFF. Full variable domain (missing parts from reference TRBV13 and TRBJ1-4): AAGVIQSPRHLIKEKRETATLKCYPIPRHDTVYWYQQGPGQDPQFLISFYEKMQSDKGSIPDRFSAQQFSDYHSELNMSSLELGDSALYFCASSLGLGAVLATNEKLFFGSGTQLSVL.

Details on this clone: One end of the junction fails to match germline, which may point to a read error. V gene TRBV7-9 combines with J gene TRBJ2-1; the match to TRBD1 covers 9 bases. Germline CDR1 is SEHNR and CDR2 is FQNEAQ (reference sequence). There are 18 residues in the CDR3. The DNA for the CDR3 is TGTTCCAGCAGTCGCGCTGGAGACAGGGGGTGGTCCTACAATGAGCAGTTCTTC. Amino acids: CSSSRAGDRGWSYNEQFF.

This sequence joins TRBV6-5 and TRBJ2-1, with TRBD1 as a possible D gene (5 bases). Deletions cut 3 bases from V and 0 bases from J, with 9 bases between. The CDR3 contains 15 residues. Germline V gives CDR1 MNHEY, CDR2 SVGAGI. CDR3 DNA sequence: TGTGCCAGCAGTTATGGGGCCATCTCCTACAATGAGCAGTTCTTC. It is translated as CASSYGAISYNEQFF.

The chain employs TRBV29-1 and TRBJ1-2; TRBD1 matches at 9 bases. This CDR3 is built from 12 residues. Germline loops: CDR1 SQVTM, CDR2 ANQGSEA. V was pared by 7 bases and J by 8 bases, with 8 bases of the junction left unmatched. CDR3 protein: CSGTGEAGGYTF. The CDR3 DNA reads TGCAGCGGGACAGGGGAGGCTGGCGGCTACACCTTC.

The rearrangement joins TRBV4-1 to TRBJ2-3; the match to TRBD1 covers 8 bases. CDR1 and CDR2 (germline): MGHRA, YSYEKL. The CDR3 extends over 15 amino acids. V shed 1 base and J 4 bases; nucleotides not matched to a gene: 4. The CDR3 nucleotides are TGCGCCAGCAGCCAAGTCTCAGGGGGCCCAGATACGCAGTATTTT. Amino acids: CASSQVSGGPDTQYF.

In this sample, this clone turned up a few times. Other DNA sequences of this sample code for an identical CDR3. The chain couples TRBV5-1 to TRBJ1-6; 10 bases fit TRBD1. CDR3 length: 15 amino acids. In germline, CDR1 is SGHRS, CDR2 YFSETQ. The J segment lost 7 bases and the V segment lost 4 bases, leaving 5 bases of the junction unmatched. Here the CDR3 reads CASSPGTGVNSPLHF. CDR3 coding DNA: TGCGCCAGCAGCCCCGGGACAGGGGTAAATTCACCCCTCCACTTT.

As to this clone: A junction boundary mismatches the germline segment, possibly from a read error. V is TRBV5-4 and J is TRBJ2-4; TRBD2 is a possible D gene (6 bases). Germline assignment: CDR1 SGHNT and CDR2 YYREEE (reference sequence). This CDR3 comprises 17 residues. CDR3 DNA sequence: TGTGCCAGCAGCCCAACAGGCGATTCACTAGCCAAAAACAGTCAGTACTTC. Amino acid sequence: CASSPTGDSLAKNSQYF.

This CDR3 reads CASSEAPTTNEKLFF. The CDR3 coding sequence is TGTGCCAGCAGTGAAGCTCCCACAACTAATGAAAAACTGTTTTTT. The chain joins TRBV6-1 to TRBJ1-4; no clear D. CDR1 is MNHNS and CDR2 is SASEGT in the germline V gene. V was cut by 0 bases and J by 0 bases, with 5 bases left in between. The CDR3 is made up of 15 amino acids.

The rearrangement links TRBV6-1 to TRBJ2-7; TRBD2 might be the D (6 bases). Per germline, CDR1 MNHNS and CDR2 SASEGT. Trimming took 4 bases from V and 5 from J, leaving 27 bases between them. This CDR3 has 18 residues. The CDR3 sequence: CASSVLLTSGTGGDEQYF. CDR3 in DNA: TGTGCCAGCAGTGTTCTTCTAACTTCCGGGACCGGCGGGGACGAGCAGTACTTC.

This chain connects TRBV7-6 to TRBJ2-7, with 9 bases fitting TRBD1. The J segment lost 0 bases and the V segment lost 4 bases, leaving 1 base of the junction unmatched. This CDR3 has 14 amino acids. The V gene's germline CDR1 is SGHVS and CDR2 FNYEAQ. CDR3 sequence reads: CASSSGQGSYEQYF. CDR3 DNA: TGTGCCAGCAGCTCGGGACAGGGCTCCTACGAGCAGTACTTC.

V and J are TRBV7-3 and TRBJ2-1, with 7 bases aligning to TRBD2. The V and J ends lost 5 bases and 3 bases, in that order; junction bases with no gene match: 7. The CDR3 contains 15 residues. The germline gives CDR1 SGHTA, CDR2 FQGTGA. The CDR3 here is CASSRSGGSYNEQFF. The DNA for the CDR3 is TGTGCCAGCAGCCGCTCGGGAGGCAGCTACAATGAGCAGTTCTTC.

The chain recombines TRBV15 with TRBJ2-5; the D is unclear. From germline, CDR1 is LNHNV and CDR2 YYDKDF (reference sequence). CDR3 length: 13 residues. Between the trimmed V and J ends, which lost 0 bases and 4 bases, there was a span of 6 bases. In DNA, the CDR3 is TGTGCCACCAGCAGAGAAGCGACAGAGACCCAGTACTTC. This gives the protein CATSREATETQYF. The complete variable domain, with remaining parts taken from reference TRBV15 and TRBJ2-5, reads DAMVIQNPRYQVTQFGKPVTLSCSQTLNHNVMYWYQQKSSQAPKLLFHYYDKDFNNEADTPDNFQSRRPNTSFCFLDIRSPGLGDTAMYLCATSREATETQYFGPGTRLLVL.

V and J are TRBV11-1 and TRBJ2-7; D perhaps matches TRBD2 (6 bases). This CDR3 spans 14 amino acids. Germline CDR1 SGHAT, CDR2 FQDESV (reference sequence). V lost 5 bases and J 1 base, leaving 12 bases between the germline ends. The CDR3 is CASSPWGESYEQYF. DNA of the CDR3: TGTGCCAGCAGCCCCTGGGGGGAGTCCTACGAGCAGTACTTC.

The CDR3 nucleotides are TGTGCCAGCAGCTTAACAGGGACGGGCTACGAGCAGTACTTC. Amino acid sequence: CASSLTGTGYEQYF. The V call is TRBV11-1, the J call TRBJ2-7; maybe TRBD1 (6 bases). This CDR3 region has 14 residues. V dropped 2 bases and J dropped 3 bases, with 11 bases sitting between them. Germline lookup yields CDR1 SGHAT and CDR2 FQDESV (reference sequence). Using reference TRBV11-1 and TRBJ2-7 for the parts outside the CDR3, the full variable domain is EAEVAQSPRYKITEKSQAVAFWCDPISGHATLYWYRQILGQGPELLVQFQDESVVDDSQLPKDRFSAERLKGVDSTLKIQPAELGDSAMYLCASSLTGTGYEQYFGPGTRLTVT.